This T cell receptor beta chain was profiled in a study of blood T cell repertoires in COVID-19. Study-wide background: The samples span acute and convalescent COVID-19 from the United States, Italy and Spain. Sample material is recorded as cDNA or gDNA derived from T cells, B-cell-depleted T cells, or PBMCs.

V was trimmed by 7 bases and J by 2 bases, leaving 8 bases between them. This CDR3 region has 12 residues. Germline CDR1 is MDHEN and CDR2 is SYDVKM. Original handling: Cell counts per sample came from amplifying reference gene primers. TCRdb keeps only in-frame clones here, not all; method: immunoSEQ multiplex PCR. The V and J calls and clone size are taken from that table; D and trimming were inferred from the DNA. The table records 130,000 to 150,000 clones, more than 70% of them present only once. Sequenced input: peripheral blood. V is TRBV28 and J is TRBJ1-2; no definite D call. This receptor was obtained from a man between 60 and 75 years old with active or convalescent COVID-19. The CDR3 sequence: CASKEENYGYTF. CDR3 coding DNA: TGTGCCAGCAAGGAGGAGAACTATGGCTACACCTTC.